This T cell receptor (beta chain) was found in a study of blood T cell repertoires in COVID-19. Study-level information: Acute and convalescent COVID-19 specimens originated in the United States, Italy and Spain. From T cells, B-cell-depleted T cells, or PBMCs came the material, which was cDNA or gDNA.

V was cut by 5 bases and J by 5 bases, with 21 bases left in between. Germline V gene sequence: CDR1 MGHDK, CDR2 SYGVNS. The CDR3 spans 16 residues. Per the original methods: By means of reference gene primer amplification, nucleated cell counts were estimated. This table comes from immunoSEQ multiplex PCR, and its TCRdb copy is limited to in-frame clones, with some not included. V, J and clone size reflect that table, while D and trimming were determined from the DNA. The sample comprises around 70,000 clones, 91% of which are singletons, and 6% to 8% rests with the top ten. This sequence originates from a human donor in a cohort sampled during active COVID-19. Sequenced sample: peripheral blood. V usage is TRBV25-1 and J usage is TRBJ2-5; TRBD2 is a possible D gene (6 bases). CDR3 coding DNA: TGTGCCAGCAGTCGGGGAGACCGGGGAGGTTTGGAGACCCAGTACTTC. Protein product: CASSRGDRGGLETQYF. Together with reference TRBV25-1 and TRBJ2-5, the CDR3 gives the full variable domain: EADIYQTPRYLVIGTGKKITLECSQTMGHDKMYWYQQDPGMELHLIHYSYGVNSTEKGDLSSESTVSRIRTEHFPLTLESARPSHTSQYLCASSRGDRGGLETQYFGPGTRLLVL.